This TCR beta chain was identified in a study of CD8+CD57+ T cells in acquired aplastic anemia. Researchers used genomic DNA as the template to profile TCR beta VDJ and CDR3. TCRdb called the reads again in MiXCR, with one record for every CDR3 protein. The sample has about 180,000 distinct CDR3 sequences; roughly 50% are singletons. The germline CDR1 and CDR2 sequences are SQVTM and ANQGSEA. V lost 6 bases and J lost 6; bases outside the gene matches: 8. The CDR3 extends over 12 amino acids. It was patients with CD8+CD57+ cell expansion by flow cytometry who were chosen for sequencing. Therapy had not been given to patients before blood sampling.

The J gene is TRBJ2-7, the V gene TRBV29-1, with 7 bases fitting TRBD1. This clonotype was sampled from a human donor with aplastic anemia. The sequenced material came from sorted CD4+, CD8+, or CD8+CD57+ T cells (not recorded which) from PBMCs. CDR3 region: CSVWDSVGEQYF. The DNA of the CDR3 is TGCAGCGTATGGGACAGCGTAGGCGAGCAGTACTTC.